This TCR beta chain was sequenced for a study of a mutant IDH1 vaccine in newly diagnosed glioma. Study summary: Standard pretreatment was either radiotherapy, temozolomide, or, for most, radiochemotherapy with temozolomide.

Sample time point: week 11, during vaccination. Topical imiquimod was applied with each vaccine dose, which held 300 ug of mutant IDH1 20-mer peptide. Patients carried new grade 3 or 4 IDH1-mutant astrocytomas lacking nuclear ATRX. The CDR3 has 15 amino acids. Germline V CDR1 and CDR2: SEHNR, FQNEAQ (reference sequence). The assay was immunoSEQ multiplex PCR, and TCRdb's table has in-frame clones only and misses some. The table includes about 120,000 clones, roughly 90% detected once. Turning to this clone: What it binds is unknown.

Points from the study as a whole: Across multiple MHC alleles, roughly 93% of patients had vaccine-induced responses.

The chain combines TRBV7-9 with TRBJ2-5; possible D gene TRBD2, 6 bases. The end of the DNA aligns better with TRBJ2-7, so the J call may be wrong. The clonotype comes from a woman in her forties or fifties with glioma. The source was PBMCs, collected from a glioma patient whose treatment included an IDH1 peptide vaccine. CDR3 DNA: TGTGCCAGCAGCCTAGGCGGGACTTTCACCTACGAGCAGTACTTC. This gives the protein CASSLGGTFTYEQYF.